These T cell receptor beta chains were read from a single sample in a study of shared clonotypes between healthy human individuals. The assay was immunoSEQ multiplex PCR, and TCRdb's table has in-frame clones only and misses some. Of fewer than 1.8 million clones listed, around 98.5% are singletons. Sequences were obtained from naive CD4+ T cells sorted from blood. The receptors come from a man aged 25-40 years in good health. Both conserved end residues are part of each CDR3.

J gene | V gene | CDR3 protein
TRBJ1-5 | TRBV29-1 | CSVQTNRGNQPQHF
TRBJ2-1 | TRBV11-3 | CASSLGTYNEQFF
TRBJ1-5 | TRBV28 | CASSTGQGVSQPQHF
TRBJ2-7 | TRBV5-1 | CASSPVELAGGTHEQYF
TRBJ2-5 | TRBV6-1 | CASSATGIPGETQYF
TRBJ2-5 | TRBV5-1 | CASSGEGGAYETQYF
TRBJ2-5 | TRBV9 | CASSVGGAWETQYF
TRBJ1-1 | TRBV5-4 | CASSLGGRARGHGAFF
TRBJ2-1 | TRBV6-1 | CASTMAAPFEQFF
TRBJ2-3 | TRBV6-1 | CASSPAADTQYF
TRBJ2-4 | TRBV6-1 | CASKLTGFGIQYF
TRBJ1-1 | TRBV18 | CASSPPRAGNTEAFF
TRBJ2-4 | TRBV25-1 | CASSADRGVSINIQYF
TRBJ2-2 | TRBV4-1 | CASSQVHGGANTGELFF
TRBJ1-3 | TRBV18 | CASSPYAGNTIYF
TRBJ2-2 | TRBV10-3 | CAISAGSGTRTGELFF
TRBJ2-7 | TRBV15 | CATSRGRQGRSYEQYF
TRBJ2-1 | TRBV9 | CASSVGQVDIREEQFF
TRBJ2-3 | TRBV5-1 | CASSKRLAGVDTQYF
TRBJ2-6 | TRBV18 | CASSPRGQGAPAPSSGANVLTF
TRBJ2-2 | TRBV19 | CASSSPQGTGELFF
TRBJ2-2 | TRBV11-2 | CASTSGRGRAGELFF
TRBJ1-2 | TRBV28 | CASSPFGQRYGYTF
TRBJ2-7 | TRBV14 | CASSRTGGSYEQYF
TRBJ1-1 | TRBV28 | CASSSIYRVGTEAFF
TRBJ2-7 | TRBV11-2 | CASSRGISYEQYF
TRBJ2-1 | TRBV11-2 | CASSFSPGLKNEQFF
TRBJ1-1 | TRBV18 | CASSLQANTEAFF
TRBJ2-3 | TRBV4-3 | CASSQDSQGTTDTQYF
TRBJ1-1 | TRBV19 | CASSMGWMNTEAFF